These T cell receptor beta chains were read from a single sample in a study of T cell changes during pregnancy in multiple sclerosis. Profiling relied on immunoSEQ multiplex PCR, and the TCRdb table lists in-frame clones only, not all of them. The sample lists around 50,000 clones; around 93% were seen once. Material: CD4+ T cells from peripheral blood mononuclear cells, obtained after pregnancy. The receptor set was obtained from a female donor in good health, enrolled as a control in a pregnancy study. The CDR3 runs from the conserved cysteine through the conserved F or W. Fields, in order: V gene, J gene, clone size, D gene, CDR3 DNA, CDR3 protein. D genes are given only for firm matches. Part of the rows lack a size; the others show once, few, many or a class for expanded clones.

>TRBV7-2|TRBJ2-7|once|TRBD1
TGTGCCAGCAGCTCACGGACAGGGAGCGAGCAGTACTTC
CASSSRTGSEQYF
>TRBV28|TRBJ1-6|NA|NA
TGTGCCAGCTGGAGGGGCAGTTCCTATAATTCACCCCTCCACTTT
CASWRGSSYNSPLHF
>TRBV2|TRBJ1-5|NA|NA
TGTGCCAGCAGGGCAGGGGATAGCAATCAGCCCCAGCATTTT
CASRAGDSNQPQHF
>TRBV4-3|TRBJ1-2|NA|NA
TGCGCCAGCAGCCAAACCGGGACTCAAAAACGGAAGGGCTACACCTTC
CASSQTGTQKRKGYTF
>TRBV7-9|TRBJ1-2|NA|TRBD1
TGTGCCAGCAGCATCCTCGGACAGGGTGGATATGGCTACACCTTC
CASSILGQGGYGYTF
>TRBV20-1|TRBJ2-1|NA|NA
TGCAGTGCTAGGTATCGGGATGAGCAGTTCTTC
CSARYRDEQFF
>TRBV21-1|TRBJ1-1|NA|NA
TGTGCCAGCAGCAAAGAGAAAACGGACAAGGGGAACACTGAAGCTTTCTTT
CASSKEKTDKGNTEAFF
>TRBV10-3|TRBJ2-2|NA|TRBD1
TGTGCCATCAGTGGACAGGGGATGGGCACCGGGGAGCTGTTTTTT
CAISGQGMGTGELFF
>TRBV7-9|TRBJ1-1|NA|NA
TGTGCCAGCAGCTTAGACAGACACCACACTGAAGCTTTCTTT
CASSLDRHHTEAFF
>TRBV15|TRBJ2-5|NA|TRBD2
TGTGCCACCAGCAGAGATAAGGGCCTAGCGGGGGAGACCCAGTACTTC
CATSRDKGLAGETQYF